This entry describes one T cell receptor (beta chain). The sample originates from a study of blood T cell repertoires in COVID-19. The overall study: Acute and convalescent COVID-19 specimens originated in the United States, Italy and Spain. In each case, the material was cDNA or gDNA derived from T cells, B-cell-depleted T cells, or PBMCs.

The method was immunoSEQ multiplex PCR; TCRdb's version includes in-frame clones alone and lacks a portion of them. The sample carries about 200,000 clones, 70% to 90% recorded once. This CDR3 has 15 amino acids. The V end lost 6 bases, the J end lost 4 bases, and 18 bases lay between the germline ends. CDR1 is MDHEN, CDR2 SYDVKM, per germline. Across over 20 US areas, participants ranged in age from about 18 to 100 years. Cohort assignment relied on participant-reported clinical history. The sequence was collected from a woman aged 40 to 49 with acute COVID-19. This rearrangement joins TRBV28 to TRBJ1-1; possible D gene TRBD1, 6 bases. Material: PBMCs or T cells enriched from blood (not recorded which). This CDR3 is CASSPVQGGFTEAFF. The CDR3 DNA follows: TGTGCCAGCAGCCCTGTACAGGGAGGGTTCACTGAAGCTTTCTTT.